One and the same sample provided the 4 T cell receptor beta chains below, sequenced in a study of T-cell memory formation after mild COVID-19. TCRdb called the 5' RACE reads again in MiXCR, with one record for every CDR3 protein. The sample lists roughly 100,000 distinct CDR3 sequences, approximately 15% occurring once. The sequenced sample was PBMCs or a T cell subset sorted from them (not recorded which). The source of these receptors is an adult woman who had mild COVID-19 (a few samples of this study predate the infection). Cell type and time point are not known.

There are a few counts of this clonotype. This sequence joins TRBV7-8 and TRBJ2-7, with D unresolved. The ends were cut back, 6 bases at V and 5 bases at J, with 14 bases in the middle. Germline V gene sequence: CDR1 SGHVS, CDR2 FQNEAQ. There are 13 residues in the CDR3. The CDR3 loop is CASSGDKYDEQYF. The CDR3 DNA reads as TGTGCCAGCAGTGGAGACAAATATGACGAGCAGTACTTC.

This clonotype has ten or more counts. The J gene is TRBJ2-6, the V gene TRBV6-5; D possibly corresponds to TRBD1 (6 bases). CDR3 size: 15 residues. V dropped 8 bases and J dropped 4 bases, with 15 bases sitting between them. The germline CDR1 and CDR2 sequences are MNHEY and SVGAGI. CDR3 sequence: CASGSQGSGANVLTF. DNA for the CDR3: TGTGCCAGCGGCTCCCAGGGGTCCGGGGCCAACGTCCTGACTTTC.

This clonotype was seen more than once but under ten times. The chain employs TRBV12-3 or TRBV12-4 and TRBJ1-1, with 9 bases fitting TRBD1. The CDR3 has 14 residues. The junction had 1 base not matched to a gene; V was cut back by 5 bases and J by 0 bases. CDR3 sequence (DNA): TGTGCCAGCAGTGGACAGGGGTTGAACACTGAAGCTTTCTTT. Its translation: CASSGQGLNTEAFF.

This clonotype was detected a few times. V and J are TRBV12-3 or TRBV12-4 and TRBJ1-4; no firm D call. Trimming left V 6 bases short and J 2 bases short, with 13 bases between. This CDR3 is built from 15 residues. CDR3: CASSSDRDTNEKLFF. CDR3 DNA sequence: TGTGCCAGCAGCTCAGACCGCGACACTAATGAAAAACTGTTTTTT.